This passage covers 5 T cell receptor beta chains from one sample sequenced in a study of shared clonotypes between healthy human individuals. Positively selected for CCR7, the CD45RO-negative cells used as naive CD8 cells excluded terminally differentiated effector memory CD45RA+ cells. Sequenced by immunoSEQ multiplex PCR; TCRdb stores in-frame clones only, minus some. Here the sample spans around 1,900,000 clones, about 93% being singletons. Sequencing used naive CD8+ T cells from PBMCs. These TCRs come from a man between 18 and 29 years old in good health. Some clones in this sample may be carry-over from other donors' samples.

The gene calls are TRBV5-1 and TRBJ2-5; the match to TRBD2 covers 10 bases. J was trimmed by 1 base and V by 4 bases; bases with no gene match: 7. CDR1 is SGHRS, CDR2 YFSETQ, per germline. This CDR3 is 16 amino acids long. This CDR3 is CASSQRLAGFQETQYF. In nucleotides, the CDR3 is TGCGCCAGCAGCCAACGACTAGCGGGCTTCCAAGAGACCCAGTACTTC.

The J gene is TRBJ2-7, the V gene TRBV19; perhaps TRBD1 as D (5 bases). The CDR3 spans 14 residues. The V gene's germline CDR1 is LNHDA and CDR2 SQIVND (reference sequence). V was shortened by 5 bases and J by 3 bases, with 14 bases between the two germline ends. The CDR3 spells CASSRSGISYEQYF. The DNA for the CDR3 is TGTGCCAGTAGTCGGTCAGGGATCAGCTACGAGCAGTACTTC.

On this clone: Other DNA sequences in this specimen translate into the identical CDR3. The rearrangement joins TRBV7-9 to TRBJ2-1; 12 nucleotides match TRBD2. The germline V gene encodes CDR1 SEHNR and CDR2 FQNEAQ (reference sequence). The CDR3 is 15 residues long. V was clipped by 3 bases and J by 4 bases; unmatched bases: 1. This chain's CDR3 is CASSFGLAGYNEQFF. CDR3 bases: TGTGCCAGCAGCTTCGGACTAGCGGGATACAATGAGCAGTTCTTC.

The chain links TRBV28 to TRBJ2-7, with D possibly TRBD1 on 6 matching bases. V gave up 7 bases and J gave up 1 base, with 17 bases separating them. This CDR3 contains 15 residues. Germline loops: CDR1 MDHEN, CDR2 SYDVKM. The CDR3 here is CASTRGHRQSYEQYF. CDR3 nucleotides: TGTGCCAGCACCCGGGGACACCGACAATCCTACGAGCAGTACTTC.

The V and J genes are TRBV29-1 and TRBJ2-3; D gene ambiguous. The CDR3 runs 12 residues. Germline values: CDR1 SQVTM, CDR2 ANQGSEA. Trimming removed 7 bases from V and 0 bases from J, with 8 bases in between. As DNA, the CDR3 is TGCAGCGGAAGGGTGAGCACAGATACGCAGTATTTT. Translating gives CSGRVSTDTQYF.